Listed below are T cell receptor beta chains from one sample, sequenced in a study of identical twins. TCRdb independently ran MiXCR on the 5' RACE reads; one entry per CDR3 protein. The sample has 400,000 to 550,000 distinct CDR3 sequences; 13% to 15% are singletons. This sample also belongs to another study, concerning yellow fever vaccine responses in identical twins.

The material sequenced was CD4+ T cells sorted from blood. The receptors stem from a woman in her late teens or twenties in good health. CDR3s include the opening cysteine and the closing phenylalanine or tryptophan. A D gene is named only where the DNA matches it firmly. Clone size is shown for a subset of rows, as once, few, many or a class of expanded clone.

CDR3 DNA: TGTGCCAGCAGCTTGGGGCAGGCGGTTCACTATGGCTACACCTTC
CDR3 protein: CASSLGQAVHYGYTF
CDR3 length: 15
V gene: TRBV7-9
J gene: TRBJ1-2
D gene: -
clone size: few

CDR3 DNA: TGTGCCAGCAGCCCCAGGTCAGGGCTCAACACTGAAGCTTTCTTT
CDR3 protein: CASSPRSGLNTEAFF
CDR3 length: 15
V gene: TRBV7-2
J gene: TRBJ1-1
D gene: -
clone size: few

CDR3 DNA: TGCAGTGCTAGAGTATTTTCAGGGATGAGCTCCTACGAGCAGTACTTC
CDR3 protein: CSARVFSGMSSYEQYF
CDR3 length: 16
V gene: TRBV20-1
J gene: TRBJ2-7
D gene: -
clone size: many

CDR3 DNA: TGTGCCAGCAGTTTACCGGGGGCTTCTGGAAACACCATATATTTT
CDR3 protein: CASSLPGASGNTIYF
CDR3 length: 15
V gene: TRBV12-3/TRBV12-4
J gene: TRBJ1-3
D gene: -
clone size: many

CDR3 DNA: TGTGCCAGCAGCTCGAAGACAGGGGGAGTTCAGCCCCAGCATTTT
CDR3 protein: CASSSKTGGVQPQHF
CDR3 length: 15
V gene: TRBV7-2
J gene: TRBJ1-5
D gene: TRBD1
clone size: many

CDR3 DNA: TGTGCCAGCAGCCTGGGACTAGCGGGGGCCACCCGGGACTACGAGCAGTACTTC
CDR3 protein: CASSLGLAGATRDYEQYF
CDR3 length: 18
V gene: TRBV4-2
J gene: TRBJ2-7
D gene: TRBD2
clone size: -

CDR3 DNA: TGTGCCAGCTGGGGCTCTGGGGCCAACGTCCTGACTTTC
CDR3 protein: CASWGSGANVLTF
CDR3 length: 13
V gene: TRBV12-3/TRBV12-4
J gene: TRBJ2-6
D gene: -
clone size: many

CDR3 DNA: TGTGCCAGCAGTGAAACCAGGGCCGGGAATTCCGGGGAGCTGTTTTTT
CDR3 protein: CASSETRAGNSGELFF
CDR3 length: 16
V gene: TRBV27
J gene: TRBJ2-2
D gene: -
clone size: -

CDR3 DNA: TGTGCCAGCAGTTTTCCTCGGACAGGCCAAGAGACCCAGTACTTC
CDR3 protein: CASSFPRTGQETQYF
CDR3 length: 15
V gene: TRBV28
J gene: TRBJ2-5
D gene: TRBD1
clone size: few

CDR3 DNA: TGTGCCAGCAGCGAGAGACTAGCGGGACACGAGCAGTACTTC
CDR3 protein: CASSERLAGHEQYF
CDR3 length: 14
V gene: TRBV5-4
J gene: TRBJ2-7
D gene: TRBD2
clone size: -

CDR3 DNA: TGTGCCAGCAGTCTGAGGACAGGAGGGTGGGAGACCCAGTACTTC
CDR3 protein: CASSLRTGGWETQYF
CDR3 length: 15
V gene: TRBV28
J gene: TRBJ2-5
D gene: -
clone size: few

CDR3 DNA: TGTGCCAGCAGTACAAGCCCAGGGGCTGGAAACACCATATATTTT
CDR3 protein: CASSTSPGAGNTIYF
CDR3 length: 15
V gene: TRBV28
J gene: TRBJ1-3
D gene: -
clone size: few

CDR3 DNA: TGTGCCAGCCATCCCGGGACTAGCGAATACAATGAGCAGTTCTTC
CDR3 protein: CASHPGTSEYNEQFF
CDR3 length: 15
V gene: TRBV11-2
J gene: TRBJ2-1
D gene: TRBD2
clone size: -

CDR3 DNA: TGTGCCAGCAGGTACGATCGGGGTCCTGGCACAGATACGCAGTATTTT
CDR3 protein: CASRYDRGPGTDTQYF
CDR3 length: 16
V gene: TRBV9
J gene: TRBJ2-3
D gene: -
clone size: few

CDR3 DNA: TGTGCCAGCAGCTTTAATGGGAAGAGAGGCCACACTGAAGCTTTCTTT
CDR3 protein: CASSFNGKRGHTEAFF
CDR3 length: 16
V gene: TRBV5-8
J gene: TRBJ1-1
D gene: -
clone size: -

CDR3 DNA: TGTGCCAGCAGTGACAGGAAACTGCTACGAGAGCAGTACTTC
CDR3 protein: CASSDRKLLREQYF
CDR3 length: 14
V gene: TRBV25-1
J gene: TRBJ2-7
D gene: -
clone size: -

CDR3 DNA: TGCAGTGCTAGAGGTGGTCCGGGCTCCTACGAGCAGTACTTC
CDR3 protein: CSARGGPGSYEQYF
CDR3 length: 14
V gene: TRBV20-1
J gene: TRBJ2-7
D gene: -
clone size: many

CDR3 DNA: TGTGCCAGCAGCTTGTTCAGGGAGGGATACCAAGAGACCCAGTACTTC
CDR3 protein: CASSLFREGYQETQYF
CDR3 length: 16
V gene: TRBV5-6
J gene: TRBJ2-5
D gene: TRBD2
clone size: few

CDR3 DNA: TGTGCCAGCAGTTTGGTCCCGACAGGGGGCGCGGGTGGCTACACCTTC
CDR3 protein: CASSLVPTGGAGGYTF
CDR3 length: 16
V gene: TRBV27
J gene: TRBJ1-2
D gene: TRBD1
clone size: -

CDR3 DNA: TGTGCCAGTAGTATAAAGGGACAGGGTGGCTACGAGCAGTACTTC
CDR3 protein: CASSIKGQGGYEQYF
CDR3 length: 15
V gene: TRBV19
J gene: TRBJ2-7
D gene: TRBD1
clone size: few

CDR3 DNA: TGTGCCAGCAGCTCCCAGGACAGGGTGTCGGGAAACACCATATATTTT
CDR3 protein: CASSSQDRVSGNTIYF
CDR3 length: 16
V gene: TRBV6-1
J gene: TRBJ1-3
D gene: TRBD1
clone size: -

CDR3 DNA: TGCGCCAGCAGCCAGGCTCGTGGGTCAAATACGCAGTATTTT
CDR3 protein: CASSQARGSNTQYF
CDR3 length: 14
V gene: TRBV5-1
J gene: TRBJ2-3
D gene: -
clone size: few